This passage covers 25 T cell receptor beta chains from one sample sequenced in a study of blood T cell repertoires in COVID-19. Only in-frame clones appear in the TCRdb table, and some are missing; sequencing was by immunoSEQ multiplex PCR. This sample has around 130,000 clones, with around 85% found just once. Sequenced sample: peripheral blood. The receptors stem from a woman aged 50 to 65 who had recovered from COVID-19.

The gene calls are TRBV5-4 and TRBJ2-1; a weak D match, TRBD2 (6 bases). Germline V lookup: CDR1 SGHNT, CDR2 YYREEE (reference sequence). The CDR3 is 14 residues long. V was pared by 4 bases and J by 8 bases, with 16 bases between. The CDR3 is CASSLKTSGDEQFF. The CDR3, as DNA: TGTGCCAGCAGCCTTAAGACTAGTGGCGATGAGCAGTTCTTC.

The genes are TRBV18 and TRBJ1-2, with 8 bases matching TRBD1. Trimming cost V 3 bases and J 7 bases; bases outside gene matches: 1. Germline V gene data show CDR1 as KGHSH and CDR2 as LQKENI. The CDR3 runs 12 residues. The CDR3 sequence: CASSPGQGGYTF. For the CDR3, the DNA is TGTGCCAGCTCACCCGGACAGGGTGGCTACACCTTC.

The V gene is TRBV10-2, the J gene TRBJ2-3, with D tentatively TRBD2 (5 bases). Germline CDR1 and CDR2: WSHSY and SAAADI. Deletions cut 5 bases from V and 1 base from J, with 7 bases between. The CDR3 is made up of 13 amino acids. The CDR3 region is CASSRSGTDTQYF. In nucleotides, the CDR3 is TGCGCCAGCAGTCGTAGCGGCACAGATACGCAGTATTTT.

The rearrangement links TRBV14 to TRBJ2-7; 7 bases agree with TRBD1. The germline CDR1 and CDR2 sequences are SGHDN and FVKESK. The CDR3 extends over 13 amino acids. V shed 0 bases and J 11 bases; nucleotides not matched to a gene: 7. This CDR3 reads CASSQDRDSFKYF. In nucleotides, the CDR3 is TGTGCCAGCAGCCAAGATCGGGACAGCTTCAAGTACTTC.

The chain carries TRBV7-8 and TRBJ2-2; D is perhaps TRBD1 (5 bases). Germline V gives CDR1 SGHVS, CDR2 FQNEAQ. This CDR3 contains 14 residues. V lost 5 bases and J 4 bases, leaving 11 bases between the germline ends. The CDR3 DNA reads TGTGCCAGCAGCGGTCGTCAGGGCACCGGGGAGCTGTTTTTT. Translation: CASSGRQGTGELFF.

CDR3 nucleotides: TGTGCCAGCCACAGGGACGGCAATCAGCCCCAGCATTTT. The encoded protein is CASHRDGNQPQHF. The chain recombines TRBV6-5 with TRBJ1-5; D might be TRBD1 (6 bases). The V end lost 8 bases, the J end lost 2 bases, and 10 bases lay between the germline ends. The CDR3 loop spans 13 amino acids. The germline CDR1 and CDR2 sequences are MNHEY and SVGAGI.

This chain links TRBV18 with TRBJ2-2; the match to TRBD1 covers 7 bases. CDR3 length: 15 amino acids. Losses at the gene ends were 3 bases for V and 6 bases for J; bases not matched to a gene: 7. Germline V gene lookup returns CDR1 KGHSH and CDR2 LQKENI. The CDR3, as DNA: TGTGCCAGCTCACCGGAGACAGGGAGCGCCGGGGAGCTGTTTTTT. It translates to CASSPETGSAGELFF.

As concerns this clone: Other nucleotide sequences in the sample specify the same CDR3. J is TRBJ2-3 and V is TRBV20-1; D is possibly TRBD2 (7 bases). The germline V gene encodes CDR1 DFQATT and CDR2 SNEGSKA (reference sequence). The CDR3 contains 13 residues. V lost 3 bases to trimming and J lost 4 bases, with 11 bases between them. CDR3 DNA sequence: TGCAGTGCTAGTGGAGGGGGGGCAGATACGCAGTATTTT. Translating gives CSASGGGADTQYF.

A word on this clone: In the same sample, other DNA sequences code for this CDR3. The rearrangement joins TRBV18 to TRBJ1-1, with D perhaps TRBD1 (5 bases). From germline, CDR1 is KGHSH and CDR2 LQKENI. Trimming left V 6 bases short and J 3 bases short, with 11 bases between. CDR3 length: 13 amino acids. The CDR3 bases are TGTGCCAGCTCGCAAGGGGTTGACACTGAAGCTTTCTTT. Translated, it gives CASSQGVDTEAFF.

The chain couples TRBV19 to TRBJ1-5; possible D gene TRBD1, 5 bases. The germline gives CDR1 LNHDA, CDR2 SQIVND (reference sequence). Trimming shortened V by 5 bases and J by 5 bases, and 13 bases separated the two germline ends. CDR3 length equals 14 residues. CDR3 sequence: CASSWGDGHQPQHF. Written as DNA, the CDR3 is TGTGCCAGTAGTTGGGGGGACGGACATCAGCCCCAGCATTTT.

This clone was observed a few times. The gene calls are TRBV15 and TRBJ2-1, with TRBD1 identical over 9 bases. This CDR3 is 14 amino acids long. CDR1 is LNHNV, CDR2 YYDKDF, per germline (reference sequence). V dropped 3 bases and J dropped 9; count of bases not matched to a gene: 6. The CDR3 DNA sequence: TGTGCCACCAGCAGCCGGGACAGGGTTGGTGAGCAGTTCTTC. Its translation: CATSSRDRVGEQFF.

The chain links TRBV7-2 to TRBJ2-1; maybe TRBD1 (5 bases). CDR1 and CDR2 from the germline V gene are SGHTA and FQGNSA. The CDR3 length is 14 residues. V lost 1 base, J lost 9 bases, and 13 bases lay in between. Here the CDR3 DNA reads TGTGCCAGCAGCTTAGGCGACAGCCTCAGTGAGCAGTTCTTC. Protein sequence: CASSLGDSLSEQFF. The full variable domain, its missing parts supplied by reference TRBV7-2 and TRBJ2-1, is GAGVSQSPSNKVTEKGKDVELRCDPISGHTALYWYRQSLGQGLEFLIYFQGNSAPDKSGLPSDRFSAERTGGSVSTLTIQRTQQEDSAVYLCASSLGDSLSEQFFGPGTRLTVL.

There are a few counts of this clone. The chain has TRBV7-9 and TRBJ2-3; 14 bases fit TRBD2. The CDR3 is made up of 16 amino acids. CDR1 and CDR2 (germline): SEHNR, FQNEAQ (reference sequence). The J segment lost 6 bases and the V segment lost 5 bases, leaving 7 bases of the junction unmatched. Written as DNA, the CDR3 is TGTGCCAGCAGCACGGGACTAGCGGGGGTGGCGGATACGCAGTATTTT. It specifies CASSTGLAGVADTQYF.

V usage is TRBV6-1 and J usage is TRBJ1-5, with D unclear. The CDR3 is made up of 13 amino acids. Trimming stripped 3 bases from V and 9 bases from J, with 12 bases between. Germline V gene data show CDR1 as MNHNS and CDR2 as SASEGT. CDR3 bases: TGTGCCAGCAGTGACGTCGCCTCGCGGCCCCAGCATTTT. Amino acids: CASSDVASRPQHF.

This clone showed up many times. V is TRBV19 and J is TRBJ1-6, with 7 bases aligning to TRBD1. Germline loops: CDR1 LNHDA, CDR2 SQIVND (reference sequence). The ends lost 5 bases at V and 9 bases at J; junction bases unmatched: 7. The CDR3 contains 14 residues. The CDR3 sequence is CASSPGQTGSPLHF. Written as DNA, the CDR3 is TGTGCCAGTAGTCCGGGACAGACGGGTTCACCCCTCCACTTT. Complete variable domain (other parts from reference TRBV19 and TRBJ1-6): DGGITQSPKYLFRKEGQNVTLSCEQNLNHDAMYWYRQDPGQGLRLIYYSQIVNDFQKGDIAEGYSVSREKKESFPLTVTSAQKNPTAFYLCASSPGQTGSPLHFGNGTRLTVT.

This clone has just a few counts. The chain is built from TRBV2 and TRBJ1-4; TRBD1 might be the D (6 bases). Deletions cut 3 bases from V and 3 bases from J, with 20 bases between. Germline lookup yields CDR1 SNHLY and CDR2 FYNNEI. The CDR3 totals 18 residues. CDR3: CASSDVGGRTPSNEKLFF. Written as DNA, the CDR3 is TGTGCCAGCAGTGATGTTGGGGGCAGGACCCCTTCTAATGAAAAACTGTTTTTT.

The chain employs TRBV19 and TRBJ2-3; TRBD1 is a possible D gene (6 bases). Per the germline V gene, CDR1 is LNHDA and CDR2 is SQIVND (reference sequence). This CDR3 has 14 amino acids. Deletions cut 5 bases from V and 4 bases from J, with 13 bases between. The CDR3 here is CASSADRHSDTQYF. The CDR3 nucleotides read TGTGCCAGTAGTGCCGACAGGCATTCAGATACGCAGTATTTT.

The chain links TRBV11-2 to TRBJ2-2, with 12 bases fitting TRBD1. Germline values: CDR1 SGHAT, CDR2 FQNNGV. This CDR3 is built from 15 residues. After removal of 5 bases from V and 5 bases from J, the junction contained 3 bases not matched to a gene. The CDR3 coding sequence is TGTGCCAGCAGCACGGGACAGGGGGCTACCGGGGAGCTGTTTTTT. Translating gives CASSTGQGATGELFF. Full variable domain (remainder filled in from reference TRBV11-2 and TRBJ2-2): EAGVAQSPRYKIIEKRQSVAFWCNPISGHATLYWYQQILGQGPKLLIQFQNNGVVDDSQLPKDRFSAERLKGVDSTLKIQPAKLEDSAVYLCASSTGQGATGELFFGEGSRLTVL.

The chain recombines TRBV18 with TRBJ2-5, with a possible D match to TRBD2 (5 bases). V was trimmed by 8 bases and J by 1 base, leaving 8 bases between them. Looked up from germline, CDR1 is KGHSH and CDR2 is LQKENI. This CDR3 spans 12 amino acids. This chain's CDR3 is CASQEVQETQYF. CDR3 DNA sequence: TGTGCCAGCCAGGAGGTCCAAGAGACCCAGTACTTC.

This clone turned up a few times. The chain couples TRBV7-8 to TRBJ1-5; 9 positions match TRBD1. The germline CDR1 and CDR2 sequences are SGHVS and FQNEAQ. V shed 4 bases and J 4 bases; nucleotides not matched to a gene: 11. This CDR3 region has 17 residues. CDR3 coding DNA: TGTGCCAGCAGCTACACCCGGGACAGGGTTTTAAATCAGCCCCAGCATTTT. Amino acids: CASSYTRDRVLNQPQHF.

The V and J genes are TRBV18 and TRBJ1-2, with TRBD1 matching over 7 bases. V was clipped by 0 bases and J by 7 bases; unmatched bases: 5. The CDR3 loop spans 14 amino acids. The germline CDR1 and CDR2 sequences are KGHSH and LQKENI. The CDR3 DNA follows: TGTGCCAGCTCACCACCTAACAGGGGAGGTGGCTACACCTTC. It encodes CASSPPNRGGGYTF.

The chain recombines TRBV11-2 with TRBJ2-7; 11 bases fit TRBD2. The CDR3 extends over 15 amino acids. The germline V gene has CDR1 SGHAT and CDR2 FQNNGV. J gave up 5 bases and V 4 bases, and 7 bases lay outside the gene matches. DNA for the CDR3: TGTGCCAGCAGCTCAATTAGCGGGGGGGCCGACGAGCAGTACTTC. As protein: CASSSISGGADEQYF. The full variable domain, completed using reference TRBV11-2 and TRBJ2-7, is EAGVAQSPRYKIIEKRQSVAFWCNPISGHATLYWYQQILGQGPKLLIQFQNNGVVDDSQLPKDRFSAERLKGVDSTLKIQPAKLEDSAVYLCASSSISGGADEQYFGPGTRLTVT.

The J gene is TRBJ1-6, the V gene TRBV4-1; D ambiguous. Germline assignment: CDR1 MGHRA and CDR2 YSYEKL. The CDR3 has 13 residues. With 0 bases removed from V and 8 bases from J, the gap between germline ends came to 5 bases. In DNA, the CDR3 is TGCGCCAGCAGCCAAGATCTAGATTCACCCCTCCACTTT. Protein sequence: CASSQDLDSPLHF.

V usage is TRBV14 and J usage is TRBJ2-6; 8 bases agree with TRBD1. Germline CDR1 and CDR2: SGHDN and FVKESK. This CDR3 has 18 residues. J gave up 0 bases and V 4 bases, and 8 bases lay outside the gene matches. The CDR3 loop is CASSPLGRGHSGANVLTF. CDR3 nucleotides: TGTGCCAGCAGCCCCCTCGGCAGGGGGCACTCTGGGGCCAACGTCCTGACTTTC.

The J gene is TRBJ1-4, the V gene TRBV11-3; D is ambiguous. The V gene lost 3 bases and the J gene lost 10 bases, with 9 bases spanning the gap. The germline V gene has CDR1 SGHNT and CDR2 YENEEA. The CDR3 extends over 12 amino acids. CDR3 loop: CASSFTPGKLFF. Here the CDR3 DNA reads TGTGCCAGCAGCTTTACGCCCGGAAAACTGTTTTTT.